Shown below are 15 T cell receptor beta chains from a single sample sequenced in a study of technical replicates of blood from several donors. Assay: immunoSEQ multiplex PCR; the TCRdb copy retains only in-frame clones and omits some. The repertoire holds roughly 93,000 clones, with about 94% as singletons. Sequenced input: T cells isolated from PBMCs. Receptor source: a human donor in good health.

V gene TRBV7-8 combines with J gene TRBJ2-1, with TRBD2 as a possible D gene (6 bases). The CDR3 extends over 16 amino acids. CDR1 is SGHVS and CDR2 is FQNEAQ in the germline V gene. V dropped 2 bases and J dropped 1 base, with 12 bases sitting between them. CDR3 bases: TGTGCCAGCAGCTTATTATCGGCGGGATCCTACAATGAGCAGTTCTTC. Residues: CASSLLSAGSYNEQFF.

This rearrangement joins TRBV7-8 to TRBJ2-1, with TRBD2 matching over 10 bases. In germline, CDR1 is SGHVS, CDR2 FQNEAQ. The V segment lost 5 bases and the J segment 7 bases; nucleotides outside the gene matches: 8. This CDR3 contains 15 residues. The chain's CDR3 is CASSDLAGEWNEQFF. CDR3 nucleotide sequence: TGTGCCAGCAGCGACCTAGCGGGAGAGTGGAATGAGCAGTTCTTC.

As DNA, the CDR3 is TGTGCCAGCAGCTTGCGGAGACCGCGACCGTACTTC. It encodes CASSLRRPRPYF. The chain couples TRBV5-8 to TRBJ2-7; D uncertain. Per germline, CDR1 SGHTS and CDR2 YDEGEE. This CDR3 contains 12 residues. Trimming cost V 1 base and J 12 bases, with 14 bases left between them.

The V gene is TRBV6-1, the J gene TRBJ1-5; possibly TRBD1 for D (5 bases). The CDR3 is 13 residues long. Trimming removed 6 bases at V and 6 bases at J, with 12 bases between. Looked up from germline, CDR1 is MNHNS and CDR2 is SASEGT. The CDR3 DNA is TGTGCCAGCAGCGCAATACAGGTTCAGCCCCAGCATTTT. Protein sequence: CASSAIQVQPQHF.

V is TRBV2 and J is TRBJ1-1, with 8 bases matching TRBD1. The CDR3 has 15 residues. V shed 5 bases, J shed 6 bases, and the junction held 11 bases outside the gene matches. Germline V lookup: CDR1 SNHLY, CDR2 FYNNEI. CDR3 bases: TGTGCCAGCAGTCTCCTTGGGGACAGGTTTTCTGAAGCTTTCTTT. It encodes CASSLLGDRFSEAFF. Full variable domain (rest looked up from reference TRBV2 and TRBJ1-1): EPEVTQTPSHQVTQMGQEVILRCVPISNHLYFYWYRQILGQKVEFLVSFYNNEISEKSEIFDDQFSVERPDGSNFTLKIRSTKLEDSAMYFCASSLLGDRFSEAFFGQGTRLTVV.

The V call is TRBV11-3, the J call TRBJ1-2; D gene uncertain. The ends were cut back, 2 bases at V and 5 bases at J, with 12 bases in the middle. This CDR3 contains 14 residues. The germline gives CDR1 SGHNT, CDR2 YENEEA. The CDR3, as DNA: TGTGCCAGCAGCTTATCCTCCGCGGAGTATGGCTACACCTTC. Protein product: CASSLSSAEYGYTF.

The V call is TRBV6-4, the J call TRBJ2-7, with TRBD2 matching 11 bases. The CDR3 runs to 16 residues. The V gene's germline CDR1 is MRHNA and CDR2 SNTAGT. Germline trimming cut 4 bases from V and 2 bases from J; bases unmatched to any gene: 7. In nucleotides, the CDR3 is TGTGCCAGCAGTGGGAAACTAGCGGGAGTTCCCTACGAGCAGTACTTC. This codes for CASSGKLAGVPYEQYF.

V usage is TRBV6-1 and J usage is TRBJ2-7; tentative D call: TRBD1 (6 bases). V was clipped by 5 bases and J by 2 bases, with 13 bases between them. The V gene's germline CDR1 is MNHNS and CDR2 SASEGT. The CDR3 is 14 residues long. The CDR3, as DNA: TGTGCCAGCAGTTTCCGGGACAAGGCCTACGAGCAGTACTTC. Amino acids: CASSFRDKAYEQYF.

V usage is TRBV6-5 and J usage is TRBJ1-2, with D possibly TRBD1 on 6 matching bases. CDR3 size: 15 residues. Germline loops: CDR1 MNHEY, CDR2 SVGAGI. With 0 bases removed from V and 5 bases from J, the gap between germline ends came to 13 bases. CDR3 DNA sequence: TGTGCCAGCAGTTACTCGGTGGGGACAAATTATGGCTACACCTTC. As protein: CASSYSVGTNYGYTF.

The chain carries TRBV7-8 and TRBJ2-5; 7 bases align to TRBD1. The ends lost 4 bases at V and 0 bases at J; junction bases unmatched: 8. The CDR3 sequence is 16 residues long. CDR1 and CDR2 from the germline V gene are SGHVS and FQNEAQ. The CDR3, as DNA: TGTGCCAGCAGCTGGTGGTTGGACAGGTACCAAGAGACCCAGTACTTC. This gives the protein CASSWWLDRYQETQYF.

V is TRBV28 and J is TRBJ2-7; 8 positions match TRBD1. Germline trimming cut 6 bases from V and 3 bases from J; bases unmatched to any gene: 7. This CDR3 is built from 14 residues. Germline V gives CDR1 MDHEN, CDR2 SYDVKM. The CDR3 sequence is CASRLTGVGYEQYF. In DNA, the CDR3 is TGTGCCAGCAGATTGACAGGGGTCGGCTACGAGCAGTACTTC.

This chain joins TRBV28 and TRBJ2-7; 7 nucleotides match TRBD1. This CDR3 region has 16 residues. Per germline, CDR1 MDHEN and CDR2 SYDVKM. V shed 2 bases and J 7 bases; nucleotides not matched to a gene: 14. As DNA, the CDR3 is TGTGCCAGCAGTTTAGCCCCATCCCAACAGGGGAAGGAGCAGTACTTC. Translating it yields CASSLAPSQQGKEQYF.

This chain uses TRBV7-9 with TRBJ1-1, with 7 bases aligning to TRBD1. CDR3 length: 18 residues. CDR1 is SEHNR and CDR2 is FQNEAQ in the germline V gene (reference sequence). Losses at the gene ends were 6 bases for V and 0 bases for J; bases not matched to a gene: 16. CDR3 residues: CASRKLAGTVFMNTEAFF. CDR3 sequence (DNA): TGTGCCAGCAGGAAGTTGGCGGGGACAGTATTCATGAACACTGAAGCTTTCTTT.

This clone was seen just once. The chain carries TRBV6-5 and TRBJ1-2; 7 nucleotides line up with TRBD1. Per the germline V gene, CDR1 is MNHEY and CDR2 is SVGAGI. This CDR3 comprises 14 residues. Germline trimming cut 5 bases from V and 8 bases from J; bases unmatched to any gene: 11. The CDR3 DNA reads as TGTGCCAGCAGTGACTACAGGGGACCGGGGGGCTACACCTTC. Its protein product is CASSDYRGPGGYTF.

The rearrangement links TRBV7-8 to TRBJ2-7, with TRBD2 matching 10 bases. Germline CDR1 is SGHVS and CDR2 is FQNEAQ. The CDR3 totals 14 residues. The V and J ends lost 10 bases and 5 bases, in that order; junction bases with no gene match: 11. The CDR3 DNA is TGTGCCACGACGAGGGGACTAGCGCCCCACGAGCAGTACTTC. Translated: CATTRGLAPHEQYF.